A selection of T cell receptor beta chains follows, all from one sample in a study of human T cells and chemical hapten exposure. One entry per CDR3 protein results from TCRdb running MiXCR on the RACE reads. The data contain about 380,000 distinct CDR3 sequences, approximately 5% of them seen just once; the ten biggest clones take up just over 2.5%. The sample here was whole blood, taken in connection with sensitization to the hapten diphenylcyclopropenone (DPC). All receptors come from a woman aged 45-59 years with alopecia areata. Some clones in this sample may be carry-over from other donors' samples. Both conserved end residues are part of each CDR3. D genes are given only for firm matches. A clone size is listed for some rows: how often the clone was seen (once, few, many), or a class if it is expanded.

size	D	J	V	DNA	CDR3
few	-	TRBJ2-3	TRBV5-1	TGCGCCAGCAGAAGAGGTGAGGGCCTCACAGATACGCAGTATTTT	CASRRGEGLTDTQYF
-	-	TRBJ2-1	TRBV5-1	TGCGCCAGCAGCTTGAAAACGTCCCGGGTAGGAGATGAGCAGTTCTTC	CASSLKTSRVGDEQFF
-	TRBD2	TRBJ2-3	TRBV6-6	TGTGCCAGCAGTTCCTCTAGCGGGAGGAGGGATACGCAGTATTTT	CASSSSSGRRDTQYF
many	-	TRBJ2-3	TRBV7-2	TGTGCCAGCAGCTTCAGGACCCGCGACACAGATACGCAGTATTTT	CASSFRTRDTDTQYF
-	TRBD1	TRBJ2-7	TRBV29-1	TGCAGCGTTGAGCCCGGGACAGGGATCTTTGGGGAGCAGTACTTC	CSVEPGTGIFGEQYF
-	-	TRBJ1-1	TRBV11-2	TGTGCCAGCAGCTCTCTACCTAGGACAAAGAACACTGAAGCTTTCTTT	CASSSLPRTKNTEAFF
-	-	TRBJ1-1	TRBV27	TGTGCCAGCGGTCACGGGACATCGAACACTGAAGCTTTCTTT	CASGHGTSNTEAFF
-	TRBD2	TRBJ2-7	TRBV5-1	TGCGCCAGCAGCTTCACTAGCGGGCCCAGTCGCGAGCAGTACTTC	CASSFTSGPSREQYF
-	TRBD2	TRBJ2-2	TRBV7-2	TGTGCCAGCAGCGTACTAGCGGGAGGGACCGGGGAGCTGTTTTTT	CASSVLAGGTGELFF
few	TRBD1	TRBJ2-7	TRBV2	TGTGCCAGCAAACCTAAGACAGGGGGTTCCTACGAGCAGTACTTC	CASKPKTGGSYEQYF
many	-	TRBJ2-7	TRBV20-1	TGCAGTGCTACCTCAGGGTTAACCTACGAGCAGTACTTC	CSATSGLTYEQYF
many	TRBD2	TRBJ2-1	TRBV9	TGTGCCAGCGCAACTAGCGGGGGGACTGAGCAGTTCTTC	CASATSGGTEQFF
-	TRBD1	TRBJ1-2	TRBV20-1	TGCAGTGCTAGAGATCCTGGGACAGCGTATGGCTACACCTTC	CSARDPGTAYGYTF
-	TRBD1	TRBJ2-2	TRBV6-5	TGTGCCAGCAGTTACGAGGGACAGGGAAACACCGGGGAGCTGTTTTTT	CASSYEGQGNTGELFF
-	-	TRBJ2-1	TRBV5-1	TGCGCCAGCAGCTTGGCCGAGGGGATGGGGAATGAGCAGTTCTTC	CASSLAEGMGNEQFF
few	-	TRBJ1-1	TRBV7-9	TGTGCCAGCAGCTTGGGTTTCAGGGGAGGGACTGAAGCTTTCTTT	CASSLGFRGGTEAFF
many	TRBD1	TRBJ2-2	TRBV29-1	TGCAGCGTTGGGACAGGGCGCACCGGGGAGCTGTTTTTT	CSVGTGRTGELFF
-	-	TRBJ1-2	TRBV11-2	TGTGCCAGCAGCCCCGCCTTGGGGGCTGGCTACACCTTC	CASSPALGAGYTF
many	TRBD1	TRBJ1-1	TRBV6-5	TGTGCCAGCAGGGGACAGGGGGCCATGTGGAACACTGAAGCTTTCTTT	CASRGQGAMWNTEAFF
many	-	TRBJ2-5	TRBV7-2	TGTGCCAGCAGCCCCTTGTGGGGACGCCAAGAGACCCAGTACTTC	CASSPLWGRQETQYF
few	-	TRBJ1-3	TRBV30	TGTGCCTGGAGGGCGGGAGCAGGAAACACCATATATTTT	CAWRAGAGNTIYF
many	TRBD1	TRBJ2-5	TRBV20-1	TGCAGTGCTAGAGCCGGGACAGGGGAGGAGACCCAGTACTTC	CSARAGTGEETQYF
few	TRBD1	TRBJ2-4	TRBV12-3/TRBV12-4	TGTGCCAGCAGTGCAGGGACAGCCAGATTAGCCAAAAACATTCAGTACTTC	CASSAGTARLAKNIQYF
many	-	TRBJ1-1	TRBV6-5	TGTGCCAGCAGTTACATCGGGAGTAAGACTGAAGCTTTCTTT	CASSYIGSKTEAFF
few	TRBD1	TRBJ1-2	TRBV19	TGTGCCAGTAGGCGGACAGGGGGCGGCAACTATGGCTACACCTTC	CASRRTGGGNYGYTF
-	TRBD1	TRBJ1-2	TRBV5-1	TGCGCCACCTCAACCGGGACAGGGGGCAATGACACCTTC	CATSTGTGGNDTF
many	TRBD2	TRBJ2-3	TRBV12-3/TRBV12-4	TGTGCCAGCAGATTGAGCGGGAGCGATACGCAGTATTTT	CASRLSGSDTQYF